This is a list of T cell receptor beta chains from one sample in a study of blood T cell repertoires in COVID-19. Profiled with immunoSEQ multiplex PCR; TCRdb holds only in-frame clones, not every one. Altogether about 190,000 clones are present, approximately 84% being singletons, with the ten largest covering 4% to 6%. The material sequenced was peripheral blood. Source of these receptors: a woman aged 70-85 years with active or convalescent COVID-19. The CDR3 runs from the conserved cysteine through the conserved F or W. The D gene is left open where the match is weak.

v_gene	d_gene	j_gene	CDR3aa
TRBV7-9	-	TRBJ1-5	CASSSFDQPQHF
TRBV10-3	-	TRBJ2-3	CAISREGATDTQYF
TRBV9	-	TRBJ2-1	CASSAGGVEQFF
TRBV28	-	TRBJ2-6	CASSLPGTGANVLTF
TRBV27	-	TRBJ2-6	CASTTGRGSGANVLTF
TRBV5-1	TRBD1	TRBJ2-5	CASSTIPGQGGETQYF
TRBV2	-	TRBJ1-2	CASSSTENYGYTF
TRBV4-1	TRBD2	TRBJ2-2	CASSLRTSGTDTGELFF
TRBV19	-	TRBJ2-1	CASSRLSSSYNEQFF
TRBV6-5	TRBD1	TRBJ1-2	CASRQGDGYTF
TRBV29-1	TRBD2	TRBJ2-1	CSVETGTSGSNEQFF
TRBV2	TRBD1	TRBJ2-1	CASRRTGGPYNEQFF
TRBV28	-	TRBJ1-2	CASSLHSNIGYTF
TRBV3-1/TRBV3-2	TRBD1	TRBJ2-4	CASSPFTGTGGSKNIQYF
TRBV6-5	TRBD1	TRBJ1-1	CASSVDRGNTEAFF
TRBV3-1/TRBV3-2	TRBD1	TRBJ2-7	CASSLTSGTALYEQYF
TRBV19	TRBD1	TRBJ1-5	CASSRRDRNQPQHF
TRBV29-1	TRBD1	TRBJ2-7	CSVRDRAPYEQYF
TRBV3-1/TRBV3-2	TRBD2	TRBJ2-1	CASSNLRKGKAGEQNEQFF
TRBV28	TRBD2	TRBJ2-1	CASSWTSHEQFF
TRBV28	TRBD2	TRBJ2-3	CASRSTASGSTDTQYF
TRBV2	TRBD1	TRBJ1-1	CASTRDRGIMNTEAFF